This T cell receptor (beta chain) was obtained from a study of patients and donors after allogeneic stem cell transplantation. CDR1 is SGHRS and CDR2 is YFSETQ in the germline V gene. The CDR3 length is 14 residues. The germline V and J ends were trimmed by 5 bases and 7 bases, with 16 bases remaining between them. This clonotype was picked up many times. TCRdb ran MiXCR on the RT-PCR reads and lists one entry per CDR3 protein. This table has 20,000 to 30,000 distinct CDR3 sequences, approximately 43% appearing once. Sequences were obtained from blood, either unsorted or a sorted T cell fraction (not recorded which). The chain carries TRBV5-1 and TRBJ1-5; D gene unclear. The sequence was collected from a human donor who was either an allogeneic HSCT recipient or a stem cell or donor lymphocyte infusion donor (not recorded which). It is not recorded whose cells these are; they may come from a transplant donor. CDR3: CASSLDPLGQPQHF. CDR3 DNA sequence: TGCGCCAGCAGTCTTGACCCTTTGGGGCAGCCCCAGCATTTT.